The 20 T cell receptor beta chains given below trace back to one sample, sequenced in a study of blood T cell repertoires in COVID-19. Some clones are missing from TCRdb's copy, which holds only in-frame ones; the method was immunoSEQ multiplex PCR. The sample includes about 280,000 clones, 80% to 90% seen only once; the top ten take 9.4%. Sequenced input: peripheral blood. The receptor set was obtained from a woman aged 50 to 65 who had recovered from COVID-19.

The chain employs TRBV6-2 or TRBV6-3 and TRBJ2-7, with no clear D. The CDR3 totals 12 residues. The germline V and J ends were trimmed by 4 bases and 2 bases, with 6 bases remaining between them. CDR1 is MNHEY, CDR2 SVGEGT, per germline. CDR3 loop: CASSSLTYEQYF. The CDR3 coding sequence is TGTGCCAGCAGTTCCCTTACCTACGAGCAGTACTTC.

The chain combines TRBV10-1 with TRBJ1-2, with a weak D call TRBD1 (5 bases). CDR1 and CDR2 from the germline V gene are WNHNN and SYGVQD (reference sequence). The CDR3 is made up of 15 amino acids. Trimming took off 6 bases at V and 2 bases at J, with 16 bases between the two ends. The CDR3 DNA follows: TGCGCCAGCAGGCCTGTGGGGGGGAAGAACTATGGCTACACCTTC. Protein sequence: CASRPVGGKNYGYTF.

With respect to this clone: The same CDR3 can be traced to other DNA sequences in this sample. This sequence joins TRBV27 and TRBJ2-5; D call uncertain. Germline-derived CDR1 and CDR2 are MNHEY and SMNVEV (reference sequence). The CDR3 consists of 11 residues. Trimming cost V 3 bases and J 5 bases, with 4 bases left between them. The CDR3 nucleotides are TGTGCCAGCAGTTTCCTTGAGACCCAGTACTTC. Its translation is CASSFLETQYF.

Concerning this clone: Germline and junction disagree at one end, which may indicate a read error. Other DNA sequences in this sample translate to the same CDR3. J is TRBJ2-1 and V is TRBV19; TRBD2 matches at 9 bases. There are 15 residues in the CDR3. The germline CDR1 and CDR2 sequences are LNHDA and SQIVND (reference sequence). Here the CDR3 DNA reads TGTGCCTGTAGTTTTGGGACTGGGGCGGGGGGGGAGCAGTTCTTC. It codes for CACSFGTGAGGEQFF.

This clone appeared a single time. The chain is built from TRBV23-1 and TRBJ1-5; TRBD1 is a possible D gene (6 bases). TRBV23-1 falls under the ORF class, with uncertain function. Trimming took off 1 base at V and 3 bases at J, with 13 bases between the two ends. The CDR3 spans 16 residues. CDR3 sequence: CASSQFPGVINQPQHF. The CDR3 nucleotides read TGCGCCAGCAGTCAATTTCCAGGGGTAATCAATCAGCCCCAGCATTTT.

J is TRBJ1-1 and V is TRBV27; no reliable D call. The CDR3 is made up of 14 amino acids. V was shortened by 5 bases and J by 4 bases, with 14 bases between the two germline ends. Germline V gives CDR1 MNHEY, CDR2 SMNVEV (reference sequence). CDR3: CASSPGWGATEAFF. DNA of the CDR3: TGTGCCAGCAGTCCGGGCTGGGGAGCCACTGAAGCTTTCTTT.

This sequence joins TRBV5-6 and TRBJ1-5; TRBD1 aligns across 8 bases. The CDR3 consists of 16 residues. J gave up 4 bases and V 0 bases, and 6 bases lay outside the gene matches. The germline CDR1 and CDR2 sequences are SGHDT and YYEEEE. CDR3 region: CASSLAGGYENQPQHF. DNA for the CDR3: TGTGCCAGCAGCTTGGCAGGGGGCTATGAGAATCAGCCCCAGCATTTT.

The chain employs TRBV6-2 or TRBV6-3 and TRBJ2-1; TRBD2 agrees at 7 bases. Trimming removed 5 bases from V and 15 bases from J; junction bases left unmatched: 10. This CDR3 comprises 12 residues. The germline V gene encodes CDR1 MNHEY and CDR2 SVGEGT. CDR3 amino acids: CASSPPPGGRFF. DNA for the CDR3: TGTGCCAGCAGTCCCCCCCCGGGAGGCAGGTTCTTC.

The V and J genes are TRBV28 and TRBJ1-5, with 7 bases that match TRBD1. This CDR3 comprises 15 residues. The germline V gene encodes CDR1 MDHEN and CDR2 SYDVKM. V dropped 2 bases and J dropped 4; count of bases not matched to a gene: 5. In DNA form, the CDR3 reads TGTGCCAGCAGTTTAGGGACAGCCAGTAATCAGCCCCAGCATTTT. It yields the protein CASSLGTASNQPQHF. The full variable domain, with the rest looked up from reference TRBV28 and TRBJ1-5, is DVKVTQSSRYLVKRTGEKVFLECVQDMDHENMFWYRQDPGLGLRLIYFSYDVKMKEKGDIPEGYSVSREKKERFSLILESASTNQTSMYLCASSLGTASNQPQHFGDGTRLSIL.

V usage is TRBV5-4 and J usage is TRBJ2-7, with 11 bases identical to TRBD1. Germline CDR1 is SGHNT and CDR2 is YYREEE (reference sequence). The ends lost 3 bases at V and 0 bases at J; junction bases unmatched: 2. The CDR3 is 15 residues long. CDR3 residues: CASSSGQGASYEQYF. As DNA, the CDR3 is TGTGCCAGCAGCTCCGGACAGGGGGCCTCCTACGAGCAGTACTTC.

The chain has TRBV10-3 and TRBJ2-7; 9 nucleotides line up with TRBD1. Germline loops: CDR1 ENHRY, CDR2 SYGVKD. The CDR3 loop spans 15 amino acids. The trim removed 8 bases at V and 6 bases at J, leaving 14 bases unmatched. The CDR3 region has the DNA TGTGCCATCCACGACACTGGGACAGGGTGGCTCGAGCAGTACTTC. Protein product: CAIHDTGTGWLEQYF.

The rearrangement uses TRBV27 and TRBJ1-2, with D perhaps matching TRBD1 (5 bases). Between the trimmed V and J ends, which lost 5 bases and 7 bases, there was a span of 11 bases. This CDR3 has 12 amino acids. CDR1 is MNHEY and CDR2 is SMNVEV in the germline V gene (reference sequence). The CDR3, as DNA: TGTGCCAGCAGTCCCCGGGGGGTTGGCTACACCTTC. It encodes CASSPRGVGYTF.

The V call is TRBV27, the J call TRBJ2-1, with 12 nucleotides matching TRBD2. After removal of 4 bases from V and 8 bases from J, the junction contained 9 bases not matched to a gene. Germline lookup yields CDR1 MNHEY and CDR2 SMNVEV (reference sequence). The CDR3 is 16 amino acids. CDR3 sequence (DNA): TGTGCCAGCAGTTCGACTAGCGGGAGAAGGTATGATGAGCAGTTCTTC. Its translation: CASSSTSGRRYDEQFF.

This chain uses TRBV6-2 or TRBV6-3 with TRBJ1-5; D not resolved. The CDR3 is made up of 12 amino acids. Germline-derived CDR1 and CDR2 are MNHEY and SVGEGT. Trimming shortened V by 6 bases and J by 4 bases, and 7 bases separated the two germline ends. Here the CDR3 reads CASSLMNQPQHF. CDR3 DNA sequence: TGTGCCAGCAGCCTTATGAATCAGCCCCAGCATTTT.

This clone has just one count. This chain joins TRBV28 and TRBJ1-1; perhaps TRBD1 as D (5 bases). This CDR3 spans 15 amino acids. The germline gives CDR1 MDHEN, CDR2 SYDVKM. Trimming removed 7 bases from V and 1 base from J, with 16 bases in between. CDR3 sequence: CASTNPPGGNTEAFF. The CDR3 nucleotides read TGTGCCAGCACTAACCCCCCGGGGGGGAACACTGAAGCTTTCTTT.

The chain has TRBV11-1 and TRBJ1-2; tentatively, D is TRBD1 (5 bases). The CDR3 length is 13 residues. Trimming removed 3 bases at V and 3 bases at J, with 8 bases between. Germline V gives CDR1 SGHAT, CDR2 FQDESV (reference sequence). The CDR3 DNA reads TGTGCCAGCAGCTTTAAGACAGACTATGGCTACACCTTC. This codes for CASSFKTDYGYTF.

The rearrangement links TRBV6-1 to TRBJ1-1, with 7 bases identical to TRBD1. V lost 6 bases to trimming and J lost 0 bases; unmatched junction nucleotides: 7. This CDR3 has 15 amino acids. Germline V gene lookup returns CDR1 MNHNS and CDR2 SASEGT. CDR3 DNA: TGTGCCAGCAGCTCAAAACAGGGGATGAACACTGAAGCTTTCTTT. Its translation is CASSSKQGMNTEAFF.

This clone was recorded at least ten times. This chain joins TRBV28 and TRBJ2-1, with a weak D call TRBD1 (6 bases). This CDR3 is built from 14 residues. CDR1 and CDR2 (germline): MDHEN, SYDVKM. V shed 9 bases and J shed 5 bases, with 17 bases lying between them. Here the CDR3 reads CASALPTGNNEQFF. CDR3 bases: TGTGCCAGTGCCCTCCCGACAGGAAACAATGAGCAGTTCTTC.

CDR3 in DNA: TGCGCCAGCAGCCAAGCTGTGGGACAGGGTGGAAACACCATATATTTT. It translates to CASSQAVGQGGNTIYF. The J gene is TRBJ1-3, the V gene TRBV4-3; 9 bases line up with TRBD1. V was pared by 1 base and J by 3 bases, with 4 bases of the junction left unmatched. The CDR3 loop spans 16 amino acids. CDR1 and CDR2 (germline): LGHNA, YSLEER.

The genes are TRBV6-2 or TRBV6-3 and TRBJ2-2, with D possibly being TRBD2 (6 bases). The CDR3 runs to 14 residues. The ends were cut back, 6 bases at V and 1 base at J, with 9 bases in the middle. From germline, CDR1 is MNHEY and CDR2 SVGEGT. DNA for the CDR3: TGTGCCAGCAGCCGGGACTTGAACACCGGGGAGCTGTTTTTT. This sequence encodes CASSRDLNTGELFF.